The 12 T cell receptor beta chains in this list originate from one sample, sequenced in a study of blood T cell repertoires in COVID-19. Here immunoSEQ multiplex PCR was the method, and the copy in TCRdb shows in-frame clones only, minus some. The sample includes some 150,000 clones, 80% to 90% of them seen just once. The sequencing sample was made of peripheral blood. All receptors come from a man in his 70s with acute or convalescent COVID-19.

In its sample, this clone was seen once. This sequence joins TRBV18 and TRBJ2-5, with 7 bases matching TRBD1. This CDR3 comprises 15 residues. The junction had 7 bases not matched to a gene; V was cut back by 4 bases and J by 2 bases. Per germline, CDR1 KGHSH and CDR2 LQKENI. In nucleotides, the CDR3 is TGTGCCAGCTCACGCAACAGGGGTCCTCAAGAGACCCAGTACTTC. Its translation: CASSRNRGPQETQYF.

The gene calls are TRBV7-2 and TRBJ2-7, with 9 bases that match TRBD1. Germline V gene lookup returns CDR1 SGHTA and CDR2 FQGNSA. V trimming: 3 bases; J trimming: 0 bases; junction bases outside the gene matches: 3. The CDR3 covers 15 residues. The CDR3 loop reads CASSLRGQGSYEQYF. Written as DNA, the CDR3 is TGTGCCAGCAGCTTGCGGGGACAGGGCTCCTACGAGCAGTACTTC.

The chain employs TRBV5-1 and TRBJ2-5; D perhaps matches TRBD2 (6 bases). CDR3 length equals 13 residues. The germline CDR1 and CDR2 sequences are SGHRS and YFSETQ. V shed 4 bases and J shed 2 bases, with 9 bases lying between them. CDR3 sequence (DNA): TGCGCCAGCAGCGGGGGACTGCAAGAGACCCAGTACTTC. It translates to CASSGGLQETQYF.

The DNA for the CDR3 is TGTGCCAGCTCACCTCCGACAGGGGGGCCATATGGCTACACCTTC. It yields the protein CASSPPTGGPYGYTF. V and J are TRBV18 and TRBJ1-2; 9 nucleotides agree with TRBD1. CDR3 length equals 15 residues. Losses at the gene ends were 3 bases for V and 5 bases for J; bases not matched to a gene: 7. The V gene's germline CDR1 is KGHSH and CDR2 LQKENI.

The chain combines TRBV7-8 with TRBJ2-7, with 10 bases that match TRBD1. This CDR3 has 16 amino acids. The germline V gene encodes CDR1 SGHVS and CDR2 FQNEAQ. V gave up 5 bases and J gave up 5 bases; unmatched junction bases: 12. The CDR3: CASSLYLGQGINEQYF. Written as DNA, the CDR3 is TGTGCCAGCAGCCTATATTTGGGACAGGGGATAAACGAGCAGTACTTC.

The chain links TRBV6-5 to TRBJ2-3, with D possibly matching TRBD1 (6 bases). Trimming pared 4 bases from V and 2 bases from J, leaving 13 bases between. The V gene's germline CDR1 is MNHEY and CDR2 SVGAGI. The CDR3 is 15 amino acids. Here the CDR3 DNA reads TGTGCCAGCAGTTCTTCCGGACAGATCACAGATACGCAGTATTTT. It codes for CASSSSGQITDTQYF.

The chain is built from TRBV7-6 and TRBJ2-2; 9 nucleotides line up with TRBD2. CDR3 size: 16 residues. V lost 7 bases, J lost 4 bases, and 10 bases stayed unmatched. Germline lookup yields CDR1 SGHVS and CDR2 FNYEAQ. The CDR3 DNA reads TGTGCCAGCAAACCTAGCGGGACAGTGGGCACCGGGGAGCTGTTTTTT. Its protein is CASKPSGTVGTGELFF.

This chain joins TRBV28 and TRBJ1-5, with D maybe TRBD1 (5 bases). V was trimmed by 3 bases and J by 6 bases, leaving 15 bases between them. The length of the CDR3 is 15 residues. Looked up from germline, CDR1 is MDHEN and CDR2 is SYDVKM. The CDR3 region has the DNA TGTGCCAGCAGTTTTAGGGACGGGGGTGGTCAGCCCCAGCATTTT. This gives the protein CASSFRDGGGQPQHF.

The V gene is TRBV11-2, the J gene TRBJ2-7; 9 nucleotides agree with TRBD1. The CDR3 sequence is 16 residues long. Germline V gene data show CDR1 as SGHAT and CDR2 as FQNNGV. J was trimmed by 2 bases and V by 0 bases; bases with no gene match: 5. The CDR3 protein is CASSLEQGARPYEQYF. In nucleotides, the CDR3 is TGTGCCAGCAGCTTAGAACAGGGGGCACGCCCCTACGAGCAGTACTTC. Full variable domain (outside the CDR3, taken from reference TRBV11-2 and TRBJ2-7): EAGVAQSPRYKIIEKRQSVAFWCNPISGHATLYWYQQILGQGPKLLIQFQNNGVVDDSQLPKDRFSAERLKGVDSTLKIQPAKLEDSAVYLCASSLEQGARPYEQYFGPGTRLTVT.

The chain employs TRBV10-2 and TRBJ2-7; TRBD2 agrees at 10 bases. The V gene end was trimmed by 3 bases and the J gene end by 2 bases; junction bases not matched to a gene: 4. CDR3 length: 15 residues. Germline CDR1 reads WSHSY; CDR2 reads SAAADI. CDR3 amino acids: CASSEWTSGPYEQYF. CDR3 DNA sequence: TGCGCCAGCAGTGAATGGACTAGCGGACCCTACGAGCAGTACTTC.

The gene calls are TRBV28 and TRBJ1-5; D may be TRBD1 (6 bases). The CDR3 extends over 16 amino acids. CDR1 MDHEN and CDR2 SYDVKM come from the germline V gene. V lost 6 bases to trimming and J lost 4 bases, with 19 bases between them. As DNA, the CDR3 is TGTGCCAGCAGCCCACAGGCAGGGGCCCTTAATCAGCCCCAGCATTTT. It yields the protein CASSPQAGALNQPQHF.

The genes are TRBV28 and TRBJ2-3, with D possibly being TRBD2 (6 bases). The CDR3 has 15 amino acids. CDR1 and CDR2 (germline): MDHEN, SYDVKM. Trimming shortened V by 6 bases and J by 4 bases, and 17 bases separated the two germline ends. The CDR3, as DNA: TGTGCCAGCAGCCGAGGGACTCCTCGGGCAGATACGCAGTATTTT. Translation gives CASSRGTPRADTQYF.